The clone carrying this TCR beta chain was found many times. These data come from a study of T cells after yellow fever vaccination. Template switching with 5'RACE generated the TCR cDNA and added a universal primer site and UMIs. One entry per CDR3 protein results from TCRdb running MiXCR on the 5' RACE reads. This table holds roughly 45,000 distinct CDR3 sequences, around 6.4% found once. Findings and caveats of the study: The secondary T-cell response peaked on day 5, not day 15, but was weaker.

The sequence derives from a young man who received the YFV17D yellow fever vaccine. Here the sequenced sample was PBMCs, either bulk or a sorted T-cell subset (CD4+, CD8+, memory, or dextramer-sorted; not recorded which), taken 45 days after the yellow fever booster vaccination.

CDR3 DNA: TGTGCCAGCAGTTACGTCTTCGGCTACGAGCAGTACTTC. Protein product: CASSYVFGYEQYF. The genes are TRBV6-2 or TRBV6-3 and TRBJ2-7; D is unresolved. V was trimmed by 2 bases and J by 3 bases, leaving 8 bases between them. Per germline, CDR1 MNHEY and CDR2 SVGEGT. The CDR3 is 13 amino acids.